Following are 23 T cell receptor beta chains from one sample sequenced in a study of blood T cells in healthy people across ages. A second PCR of 7 to 11 cycles used a sample-barcoded 5' primer and a J-beta primer mix. TCRdb redid the calling of the 5' RACE reads with MiXCR, one entry per CDR3 protein. The sample lists about 1.8 million distinct CDR3 sequences; 40% to 55% were seen once. What was sequenced was blood. These receptors were taken from a woman in her thirties or forties in good health.

V is TRBV29-1 and J is TRBJ1-1; possibly TRBD1 for D (6 bases). CDR3 length: 14 amino acids. CDR1 is SQVTM and CDR2 is ANQGSEA in the germline V gene. V dropped 1 base and J dropped 3 bases, with 12 bases sitting between them. CDR3 residues: CSVEGLGADTEAFF. As DNA, the CDR3 is TGCAGCGTTGAAGGGCTGGGGGCGGACACTGAAGCTTTCTTT.

The CDR3 reads CASKRQGLSTEAFF. CDR3 nucleotides: TGTGCCAGCAAAAGACAGGGATTGAGCACTGAAGCTTTCTTT. This chain connects TRBV6-5 to TRBJ1-1, with 7 nucleotides matching TRBD1. With 7 bases clipped from V and 4 bases from J, the junction kept 9 bases outside the gene matches. This CDR3 has 14 amino acids. The germline gives CDR1 MNHEY, CDR2 SVGAGI.

The J gene is TRBJ1-1, the V gene TRBV12-3 or TRBV12-4; 8 positions match TRBD1. CDR3 length equals 14 residues. The V segment lost 9 bases and the J segment 2 bases; nucleotides outside the gene matches: 8. This CDR3 reads CASLTGAANTEAFF. As DNA, the CDR3 is TGTGCCAGTTTGACAGGGGCCGCAAACACTGAAGCTTTCTTT.

The chain uses TRBV7-9 and TRBJ1-2; TRBD1 matches at 8 bases. This CDR3 has 15 amino acids. CDR1 is SEHNR, CDR2 FQNEAQ, per germline (reference sequence). Trimming at V came to 4 bases and at J to 4 bases, leaving 8 bases not matched to a gene. The CDR3: CASSSARGQGYGYTF. CDR3 DNA: TGTGCCAGCAGCTCCGCCAGGGGGCAAGGCTATGGCTACACCTTC. Full variable domain (rest looked up from reference TRBV7-9 and TRBJ1-2): DTGVSQNPRHKITKRGQNVTFRCDPISEHNRLYWYRQTLGQGPEFLTYFQNEAQLEKSRLLSDRFSAERPKGSFSTLEIQRTEQGDSAMYLCASSSARGQGYGYTFGSGTRLTVV.

This clonotype was detected a few times. The CDR3 loop is CSARTPPRSYNEQFF. CDR3 coding DNA: TGCAGTGCTAGAACCCCACCGCGGTCCTACAATGAGCAGTTCTTC. The chain recombines TRBV20-1 with TRBJ2-1, with D hard to call. The CDR3 sequence is 15 residues long. The germline V gene encodes CDR1 DFQATT and CDR2 SNEGSKA (reference sequence). Trimming took off 2 bases at V and 1 base at J, with 12 bases between the two ends.

This clonotype was picked up a small number of times. V gene TRBV20-1 combines with J gene TRBJ2-5; 8 bases align to TRBD2. This CDR3 region has 14 residues. Per the germline V gene, CDR1 is DFQATT and CDR2 is SNEGSKA (reference sequence). J gave up 3 bases and V 6 bases, and 9 bases lay outside the gene matches. The CDR3 protein is CSAAPPGGKETQYF. DNA for the CDR3: TGCAGTGCGGCCCCTCCGGGGGGGAAAGAGACCCAGTACTTC.

The table lists this clonotype with many counts. The junction does not match germline at one end; this may be a read error. The chain combines TRBV5-1 with TRBJ2-1; TRBD1 is a possible D gene (5 bases). In germline, CDR1 is SGHRS, CDR2 YFSETQ. The CDR3 loop spans 13 amino acids. CDR3 DNA sequence: TGTGCCAGCAGCTTAGGGCAGGGCAATGAGCAGTTCTTC. Residues: CASSLGQGNEQFF.

This clonotype appeared a single time. The rearrangement joins TRBV27 to TRBJ1-2, with unresolved D. The CDR3 runs 13 residues. The germline gives CDR1 MNHEY, CDR2 SMNVEV (reference sequence). V dropped 6 bases and J dropped 7 bases, with 15 bases sitting between them. The chain's CDR3 is CASRINLFGGYTF. DNA of the CDR3: TGTGCCAGCAGAATAAACCTTTTTGGTGGCTACACCTTC.

The V gene is TRBV14, the J gene TRBJ2-7, with D perhaps TRBD1 (5 bases). The CDR3 spans 14 residues. Trimming shortened V by 8 bases and J by 2 bases, and 16 bases separated the two germline ends. CDR1 is SGHDN, CDR2 FVKESK, per germline. The CDR3 reads CASGRTNPPYEQYF. CDR3 sequence (DNA): TGTGCCAGCGGTCGGACAAACCCACCCTACGAGCAGTACTTC.

The table lists this clonotype with a few counts. The chain is built from TRBV6-2 or TRBV6-3 and TRBJ2-1; the match to TRBD2 covers 7 bases. The germline CDR1 and CDR2 sequences are MNHEY and SVGEGT. The CDR3 has 17 residues. The junction had 11 bases not matched to a gene; V was cut back by 4 bases and J by 2 bases. DNA for the CDR3: TGTGCCAGCAGTTTCCCCCCCCGGGACTATGCCTACAATGAGCAGTTCTTC. It specifies CASSFPPRDYAYNEQFF.

This clonotype was detected only a few times. The rearrangement links TRBV28 to TRBJ2-6; D not certain. Trimming removed 2 bases from V and 2 bases from J, with 13 bases in between. CDR1 and CDR2 from the germline V gene are MDHEN and SYDVKM. This CDR3 region has 17 residues. Here the CDR3 DNA reads TGTGCCAGCAGTTTAAGTAACGGATTCGCTGGGGCCAACGTCCTGACTTTC. It specifies CASSLSNGFAGANVLTF.

The chain is built from TRBV10-3 and TRBJ2-5; weak D call: TRBD2 (7 bases). Germline V gene sequence: CDR1 ENHRY, CDR2 SYGVKD. The ends were cut back, 11 bases at V and 2 bases at J, with 15 bases in the middle. The CDR3 spans 13 residues. CDR3 region: CAAGGHGQETQYF. The CDR3 bases are TGTGCCGCCGGGGGGCACGGACAAGAGACCCAGTACTTC.

This clonotype has just a few counts. V and J are TRBV5-1 and TRBJ2-3; TRBD2 is a possible D gene (5 bases). In germline, CDR1 is SGHRS, CDR2 YFSETQ. V was cut by 4 bases and J by 1 base, with 13 bases left in between. The CDR3 length is 15 residues. The CDR3 is CASSGPSGRTDTQYF. As DNA, the CDR3 is TGCGCCAGCAGCGGGCCCAGCGGCCGCACAGATACGCAGTATTTT. The variable domain in full, completed from reference TRBV5-1 and TRBJ2-3, reads KAGVTQTPRYLIKTRGQQVTLSCSPISGHRSVSWYQQTPGQGLQFLFEYFSETQRNKGNFPGRFSGRQFSNSRSEMNVSTLELGDSALYLCASSGPSGRTDTQYFGPGTRLTVL.

The chain recombines TRBV12-3 or TRBV12-4 with TRBJ2-5; D not resolved. The CDR3 runs 14 residues. Between the trimmed V and J ends, which lost 3 bases and 1 base, there was a span of 9 bases. Written as DNA, the CDR3 is TGTGCCAGCAGTTTTAGAGAGCCCCAAGAGACCCAGTACTTC. Encoded protein: CASSFREPQETQYF.

This CDR3 is CSARDPLQVLTDTQYF. Written as DNA, the CDR3 is TGCAGTGCTAGAGATCCCTTGCAGGTCCTCACAGATACGCAGTATTTT. The rearrangement links TRBV20-1 to TRBJ2-3; no definite D call. The CDR3 consists of 16 residues. Trimming removed 0 bases from V and 2 bases from J, with 15 bases in between. CDR1 is DFQATT and CDR2 is SNEGSKA in the germline V gene (reference sequence).

This clonotype came up a few times. This chain joins TRBV7-2 and TRBJ1-2; D unresolved. The CDR3 length is 14 residues. V was cut by 5 bases and J by 4 bases, with 14 bases left in between. CDR1 SGHTA and CDR2 FQGNSA come from the germline V gene. As DNA, the CDR3 is TGTGCCAGCAGCCCTCAGACCGTCATCTATGGCTACACCTTC. This codes for CASSPQTVIYGYTF.

This clonotype was seen more than once but under ten times. The chain has TRBV12-3 or TRBV12-4 and TRBJ2-7; 7 nucleotides match TRBD1. The length of the CDR3 is 15 residues. With 3 bases clipped from V and 6 bases from J, the junction kept 11 bases outside the gene matches. The CDR3 protein is CASSLTPGTASEQYF. The CDR3 bases are TGTGCCAGCAGTTTGACCCCCGGGACAGCGAGCGAGCAGTACTTC.

As to this clonotype: A far larger clone is one nucleotide away, so this likely arose from a read error. The CDR3 region has the DNA TGTGCCAGCAGTTCCGGGACCGCGAACTATGACTACACCTTC. This sequence encodes CASSSGTANYDYTF. The chain links TRBV12-3 or TRBV12-4 to TRBJ1-2, with D perhaps matching TRBD1 (5 bases). This CDR3 is built from 14 residues.

This clonotype has a handful of counts. The rearrangement uses TRBV28 and TRBJ2-1; 11 nucleotides agree with TRBD1. CDR3 length: 15 amino acids. With V trimmed by 6 bases and J by 6 bases, 7 bases remained unmatched. Germline V lookup: CDR1 MDHEN, CDR2 SYDVKM. Here the CDR3 DNA reads TGTGCCAGCAGCCCAGGACAGGGGGCTTTCAATGAGCAGTTCTTC. Translating it yields CASSPGQGAFNEQFF. The complete variable domain, with remaining parts taken from reference TRBV28 and TRBJ2-1, reads DVKVTQSSRYLVKRTGEKVFLECVQDMDHENMFWYRQDPGLGLRLIYFSYDVKMKEKGDIPEGYSVSREKKERFSLILESASTNQTSMYLCASSPGQGAFNEQFFGPGTRLTVL.

The gene calls are TRBV24-1 and TRBJ2-7; D remains ambiguous. V was trimmed by 3 bases and J by 2 bases, leaving 10 bases between them. CDR1 is KGHDR and CDR2 is SFDVKD in the germline V gene. CDR3 length: 14 amino acids. CDR3 in DNA: TGTGCCACCAGTGATGAACCGAGAACCTACGAGCAGTACTTC. Translated: CATSDEPRTYEQYF.

J is TRBJ2-4 and V is TRBV4-3, with D perhaps matching TRBD2 (6 bases). Judging by the DNA end, TRBJ2-7 fits better; the J call may be wrong. This CDR3 is built from 14 residues. Per germline, CDR1 LGHNA and CDR2 YSLEER. CDR3 DNA sequence: TGCGCCAGCAGCCAAAGCCGGGAGACCTACGAGCAGTACTTC. This gives the protein CASSQSRETYEQYF.

V is TRBV29-1 and J is TRBJ2-6, with unresolved D. The CDR3 spans 13 residues. Germline V CDR1 and CDR2: SQVTM, ANQGSEA. V shed 4 bases and J shed 2 bases, with 6 bases lying between them. Written as DNA, the CDR3 is TGCAGCGTTGGTTTGGCTGGGGCCAACGTCCTGACTTTC. Translated, it gives CSVGLAGANVLTF.

This clonotype has more than one count but fewer than ten. The chain couples TRBV9 to TRBJ2-3; D call uncertain. Trimming stripped 3 bases from V and 2 bases from J, with 10 bases between. Germline V gene lookup returns CDR1 SGDLS and CDR2 YYNGEE. The CDR3 extends over 14 amino acids. The CDR3 protein is CASSARPVTDTQYF. The CDR3 bases are TGTGCCAGCAGCGCCCGGCCGGTCACAGATACGCAGTATTTT.